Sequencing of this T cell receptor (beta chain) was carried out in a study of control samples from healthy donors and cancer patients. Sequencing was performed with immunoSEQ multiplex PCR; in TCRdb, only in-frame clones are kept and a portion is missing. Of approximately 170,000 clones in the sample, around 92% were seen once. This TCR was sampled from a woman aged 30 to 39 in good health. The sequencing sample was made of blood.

Written as DNA, the CDR3 is TGCGCCAGCAGTGAGTCAGCGGGGGAGTCCTACGAGCAGTACTTC. This gives the protein CASSESAGESYEQYF. The chain employs TRBV10-1 and TRBJ2-7; 8 positions match TRBD2. J was trimmed by 1 base and V by 0 bases; bases with no gene match: 2. The CDR3 contains 15 residues. Germline assignment: CDR1 WNHNN and CDR2 SYGVQD (reference sequence).